This T cell receptor (beta chain) was documented in a study of blood T cell repertoires in COVID-19 (dated by TCRdb to the early 2020s). Broadly, across the study: Samples from collaborators originated in the United States, Italy and Spain and spanned both the acute and convalescent phases of COVID-19. The prospective study material was composed of cDNA or gDNA derived from T cells, B-cell-depleted T cells, or PBMCs. The dataset comprised deeply sampled blood TCRbeta repertoires from subjects exposed to, actively infected with, or recovered from COVID-19. The repertoires were made available in a free public database intended to serve as a resource for research on the immune response to SARS-CoV-2. The samples were drawn from the first 160 participants of the ongoing ImmuneRACE study and from 1,254 subjects provided by 6 global collaborators. A de-identified subject ID, COVID-19 status, age in years and sex were almost always included in the sample metadata. Where HLA class I and class II types were available, the types were taken from metadata supplied by the sample provider, not from assay-based typing. What the study reported, not specific to this receptor: How much clinical and demographic metadata was included differed by source and by participant, and the metadata was provided uncurated.

For this clone: What antigen it recognizes has not been identified. Base quality data are lacking; no much larger clone is found one base away.

Whole blood was collected in K2EDTA tubes by collaborating institutions according to the institutions' own protocols. For TCRbeta analysis, collaborators shipped samples in one of three forms: frozen whole blood, isolated PBMCs, or DNA extracted from either of those sample types. The immunoSEQ Assay, a bias-controlled multiplex PCR, was used to amplify TCRbeta CDR3 regions from genomic DNA. The authors processed their data as follows. The number of nucleated cells in each sample was estimated by amplification of reference gene primers within the assay. To quantify the absolute abundance of each unique TCRbeta CDR3 rearrangement, sequence reads were collapsed and filtered. For each sample, productive Simpson clonality was calculated by taking the square root of Simpson's diversity index across productive rearrangements. This immuneACCESS table, as held by TCRdb, lists in-frame sequences with V and J called but not all clones. Of the missing ones, under half trace to an unresolved V gene in checked studies; the others have no known cause. The V and J calls and clone size are taken from that table; D and trimming were inferred from the DNA. Present in this sample are under 300,000 clones, over 75% of which were seen just once. The ten most abundant clones make up 13% of the sample.

Looking up the germline V gene (reference sequence) yields CDR1 LNHDA and CDR2 SQIVND. V trim: 6 bases; J trim: 7 bases; unmatched bases: 11. The cysteine opens and the phenylalanine closes a CDR3 of 15 amino acids. Only the CDR3 part of the read is kept: 45 bases, read in frame from the first base. The receptor was isolated from a human donor in a cohort sampled during active COVID-19. The chain is encoded by TRBV19 joined to TRBJ2-1; 8 central bases correspond to TRBD2. The sequencing input was peripheral blood. The CDR3 protein sequence reads: CASRPLAGAGNEQFF. The nucleotide sequence is given as TGTGCCAGTAGGCCCCTAGCGGGTGCGGGGAATGAGCAGTTCTTC. The reference TRBV19 and TRBJ2-1 proteins fill in what lies around the CDR3, so the full variable domain reads DGGITQSPKYLFRKEGQNVTLSCEQNLNHDAMYWYRQDPGQGLRLIYYSQIVNDFQKGDIAEGYSVSREKKESFPLTVTSAQKNPTAFYLCASRPLAGAGNEQFFGPGTRLTVL.